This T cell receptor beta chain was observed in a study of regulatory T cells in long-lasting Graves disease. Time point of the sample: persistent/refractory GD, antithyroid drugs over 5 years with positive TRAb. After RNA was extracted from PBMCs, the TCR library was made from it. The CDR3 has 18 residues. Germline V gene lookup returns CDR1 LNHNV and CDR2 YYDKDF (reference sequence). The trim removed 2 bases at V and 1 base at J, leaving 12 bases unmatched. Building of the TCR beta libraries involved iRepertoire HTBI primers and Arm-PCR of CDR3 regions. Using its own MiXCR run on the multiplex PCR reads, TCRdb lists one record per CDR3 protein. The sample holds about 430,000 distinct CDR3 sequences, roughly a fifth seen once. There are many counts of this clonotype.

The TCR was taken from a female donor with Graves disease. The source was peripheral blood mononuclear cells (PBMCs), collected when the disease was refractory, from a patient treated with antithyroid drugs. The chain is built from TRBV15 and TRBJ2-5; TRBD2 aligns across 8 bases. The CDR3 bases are TGTGCCACCAGCAGATCACTAGGGACTAGTGGGGTCCAAGAGACCCAGTACTTC. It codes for CATSRSLGTSGVQETQYF.